Following are 8 T cell receptor beta chains from one sample sequenced in a study of OX40 agonist ivuxolimab in advanced cancers. Libraries were prepared by immunoSEQ multiplex PCR; TCRdb keeps only in-frame clonotypes and omits some of them. Of around 17,000 clones in the sample, roughly 90% are singletons; the top ten hold 15% to 20%. Sequenced here: CD4+ or CD8+ T cells sorted from blood, sampled in a trial of the OX40 agonist ivuxolimab. Receptors originate from an adult with an advanced solid tumor such as melanoma, head and neck, liver or kidney cancer.

The chain joins TRBV30 to TRBJ2-7, with 7 nucleotides matching TRBD2. The V segment lost 4 bases and the J segment 5 bases; nucleotides outside the gene matches: 5. CDR1 and CDR2 (germline): GTSNPN, SVGIG (reference sequence). The CDR3 totals 12 residues. The CDR3: CAWKAGVNEQYF. The CDR3 nucleotides read TGTGCCTGGAAGGCGGGAGTAAACGAGCAGTACTTC. Based on the CDR3 plus reference TRBV30 and TRBJ2-7, the full variable domain is SQTIHQWPATLVQPVGSPLSLECTVEGTSNPNLYWYRQAAGRGLQLLFYSVGIGQISSEVPQNLSASRPQDRQFILSSKKLLLSDSGFYLCAWKAGVNEQYFGPGTRLTVT.

V gene TRBV28 combines with J gene TRBJ2-3, with a possible D match to TRBD2 (5 bases). Germline V lookup: CDR1 MDHEN, CDR2 SYDVKM. This CDR3 contains 15 residues. The V gene lost 5 bases and the J gene lost 0 bases, with 12 bases spanning the gap. The CDR3 spells CASSTGGASTDTQYF. The CDR3 DNA reads TGTGCCAGCAGTACCGGAGGAGCTAGCACAGATACGCAGTATTTT.

The CDR3 here is CASSPGQGAYEQYF. As DNA, the CDR3 is TGTGCCAGCTCACCAGGACAGGGGGCCTACGAGCAGTACTTC. V gene TRBV18 combines with J gene TRBJ2-7; 10 nucleotides align to TRBD1. The V and J ends lost 2 bases and 2 bases, in that order; junction bases with no gene match: 0. This CDR3 is 14 amino acids long. Germline CDR1 KGHSH, CDR2 LQKENI.

The rearrangement uses TRBV7-6 and TRBJ1-5; maybe TRBD1 (5 bases). V was trimmed by 1 base and J by 6 bases, leaving 10 bases between them. Looked up from germline, CDR1 is SGHVS and CDR2 is FNYEAQ. The CDR3 runs to 14 residues. CDR3 protein: CASSLGGEAQPQHF. The CDR3 nucleotides are TGTGCCAGCAGCTTAGGGGGGGAGGCTCAGCCCCAGCATTTT.

V gene TRBV27 combines with J gene TRBJ2-3; tentatively, D is TRBD1 (6 bases). The CDR3 loop spans 15 amino acids. V was pared by 0 bases and J by 6 bases, with 13 bases between. Looked up from germline, CDR1 is MNHEY and CDR2 is SMNVEV (reference sequence). CDR3 bases: TGTGCCAGCAGTTTATCCCCCCATCAGGGGGATACGCAGTATTTT. It is translated as CASSLSPHQGDTQYF.

The chain joins TRBV19 to TRBJ2-5; TRBD2 aligns across 7 bases. There are 15 residues in the CDR3. Trimming took 5 bases from V and 7 from J; bases not matched to a gene: 13. CDR1 is LNHDA and CDR2 is SQIVND in the germline V gene (reference sequence). The CDR3 here is CASSYGASGVGTQYF. In DNA form, the CDR3 reads TGTGCCAGTAGTTATGGGGCTAGCGGAGTGGGGACCCAGTACTTC.

This clone ranks as medium-sized (0.01 to 0.1%). The chain has TRBV6-1 and TRBJ2-7, with 7 bases matching TRBD1. The V segment lost 6 bases and the J segment 3 bases; nucleotides outside the gene matches: 11. The CDR3 spans 15 residues. Germline V CDR1 and CDR2: MNHNS, SASEGT. CDR3 DNA sequence: TGTGCCAGCAGAGACTCCCGACAGGGCATCTACGAGCAGTACTTC. It encodes CASRDSRQGIYEQYF.

The chain carries TRBV28 and TRBJ2-7, with 7 bases matching TRBD2. With 8 bases clipped from V and 2 bases from J, the junction kept 9 bases outside the gene matches. Germline CDR1 is MDHEN and CDR2 is SYDVKM. CDR3 length equals 14 residues. DNA of the CDR3: TGTGCCAGCTCCGGGGGAGGGATAACCTACGAGCAGTACTTC. Its protein is CASSGGGITYEQYF.